This record covers a single TCR beta chain. Method: immunoSEQ multiplex PCR; TCRdb's copy keeps in-frame clones and lacks some. This sample has 150,000 to 200,000 clones, with 85% to 95% found just once. The data stem from a study of T cell responses to AZD1222 COVID-19 vaccine. Germline V CDR1 and CDR2: MDHEN, SYDVKM. There are 15 residues in the CDR3. Between the trimmed V and J ends, which lost 6 bases and 2 bases, there was a span of 14 bases. Here the sequenced sample was peripheral blood, taken on day 0 of AZD1222 vaccination. This sequence was found in an adult in good health. The chain links TRBV28 to TRBJ1-5; the D is unclear. For the CDR3, the DNA is TGTGCCAGCAGCGCCCACCACTCCGGCAATCAGCCCCAGCATTTT. It encodes CASSAHHSGNQPQHF.